This T cell receptor beta chain originates from a study of a mutant IDH1 vaccine in newly diagnosed glioma. For the study at large: First vaccine doses came 4-6 weeks after radiotherapy alone, or with temozolomide cycles. It was radiotherapy, temozolomide, or both that patients received previously, with most receiving both.

Remarks on this clone: As yet, its antigen is unknown.

Sequenced by immunoSEQ multiplex PCR; TCRdb stores in-frame clones only, minus some. The data hold approximately 30,000 clones, with roughly 80% observed a single time. Time point here: week 23, last vaccination. The investigators gave 300 ug of mutant IDH1 20-mer peptide in each vaccine dose, together with topical imiquimod. Per the germline V gene, CDR1 is SEHNR and CDR2 is FQNEAQ (reference sequence). Trimming cost V 5 bases and J 2 bases, with 10 bases left between them. This CDR3 comprises 14 residues. The chain uses TRBV7-9 and TRBJ1-5; TRBD1 is a possible D gene (6 bases). The source was PBMCs, collected from a glioma patient whose treatment included an IDH1 peptide vaccine. The TCR was taken from a woman aged 25 to 39 with glioma. The DNA for the CDR3 is TGTGCCAGCAGCACCAACAGGGGCAATCAGCCCCAGCATTTT. Protein product: CASSTNRGNQPQHF.